Sequencing of this TCR beta chain was carried out in a study of blood T cell repertoires in COVID-19. Study information: PBMCs, B-cell-depleted T cells, or T cells were the source of the cDNA or gDNA that made up the material.

The CDR3 extends over 13 amino acids. V lost 0 bases to trimming and J lost 7 bases, with 7 bases between them. The V gene's germline CDR1 is ENHRY and CDR2 SYGVKD. Original processing notes: Scientists estimated how many nucleated cells there were by amplifying reference gene primers. Produced via immunoSEQ multiplex PCR; TCRdb's table is partial and in-frame only. D and trimming come from the DNA, and the V and J calls and clone size come from that table. The table has 50,000 to 75,000 clones, roughly three quarters seen once; the top ten hold roughly half. The sequence was obtained from a woman aged 80 or over with acute or convalescent COVID-19. Source material: peripheral blood. The chain recombines TRBV10-3 with TRBJ1-5; D is undetermined. CDR3 residues: CAISESSSQPQHF. CDR3 DNA sequence: TGTGCCATCAGTGAGTCTTCGAGCCAGCCCCAGCATTTT.